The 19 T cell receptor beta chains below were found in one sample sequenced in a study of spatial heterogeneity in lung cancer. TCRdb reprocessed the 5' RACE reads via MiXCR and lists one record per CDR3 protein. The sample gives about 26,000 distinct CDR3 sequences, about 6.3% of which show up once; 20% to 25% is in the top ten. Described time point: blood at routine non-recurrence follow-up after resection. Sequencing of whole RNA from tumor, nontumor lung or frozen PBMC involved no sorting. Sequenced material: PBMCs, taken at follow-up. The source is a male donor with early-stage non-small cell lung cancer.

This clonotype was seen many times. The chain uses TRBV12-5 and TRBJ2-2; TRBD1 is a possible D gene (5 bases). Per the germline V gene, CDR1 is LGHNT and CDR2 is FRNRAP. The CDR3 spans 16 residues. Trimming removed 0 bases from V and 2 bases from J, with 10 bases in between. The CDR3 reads CASGLVGRENTGELFF. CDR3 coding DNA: TGTGCTAGTGGTTTGGTAGGCAGGGAAAACACCGGGGAGCTGTTTTTT.

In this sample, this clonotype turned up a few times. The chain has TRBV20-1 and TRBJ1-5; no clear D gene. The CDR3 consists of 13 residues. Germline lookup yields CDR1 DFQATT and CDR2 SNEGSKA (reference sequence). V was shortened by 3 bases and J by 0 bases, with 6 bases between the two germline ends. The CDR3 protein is CSARVYSNQPQHF. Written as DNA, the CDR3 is TGCAGTGCTAGGGTGTATAGCAATCAGCCCCAGCATTTT.

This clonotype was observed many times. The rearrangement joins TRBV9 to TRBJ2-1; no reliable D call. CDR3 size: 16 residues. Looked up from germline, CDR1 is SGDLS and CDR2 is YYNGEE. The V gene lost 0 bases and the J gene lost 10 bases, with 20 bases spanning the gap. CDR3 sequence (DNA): TGTGCCAGCAGCGTAGGTGGAGATCAGGCTTTACGAGAGCAGTTCTTC. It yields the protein CASSVGGDQALREQFF.

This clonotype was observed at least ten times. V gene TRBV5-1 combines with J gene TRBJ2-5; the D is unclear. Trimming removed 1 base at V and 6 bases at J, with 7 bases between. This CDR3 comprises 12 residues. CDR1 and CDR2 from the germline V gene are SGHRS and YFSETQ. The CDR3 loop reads CASSLSEQTQYF. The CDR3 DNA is TGCGCCAGCAGCTTGAGTGAGCAGACCCAGTACTTC.

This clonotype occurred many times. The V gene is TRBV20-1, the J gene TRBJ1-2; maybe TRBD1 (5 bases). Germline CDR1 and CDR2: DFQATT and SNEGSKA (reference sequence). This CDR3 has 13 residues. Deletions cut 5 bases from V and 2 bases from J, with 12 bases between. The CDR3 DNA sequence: TGCAGTGCTGGGGTGTGGGACAACTATGGCTACACCTTC. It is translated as CSAGVWDNYGYTF.

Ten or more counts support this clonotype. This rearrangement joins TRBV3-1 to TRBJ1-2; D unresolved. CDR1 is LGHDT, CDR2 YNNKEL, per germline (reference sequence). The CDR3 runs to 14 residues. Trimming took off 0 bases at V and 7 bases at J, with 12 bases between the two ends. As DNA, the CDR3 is TGTGCCAGCAGCCAAGACAGGTCCAACGCTGGCTACACCTTC. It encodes CASSQDRSNAGYTF.

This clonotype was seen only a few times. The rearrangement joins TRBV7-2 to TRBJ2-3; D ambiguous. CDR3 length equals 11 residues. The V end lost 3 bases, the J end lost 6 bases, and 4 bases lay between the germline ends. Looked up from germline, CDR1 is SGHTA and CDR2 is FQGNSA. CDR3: CASSFGDTQYF. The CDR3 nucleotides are TGTGCCAGCAGCTTCGGGGATACGCAGTATTTT.

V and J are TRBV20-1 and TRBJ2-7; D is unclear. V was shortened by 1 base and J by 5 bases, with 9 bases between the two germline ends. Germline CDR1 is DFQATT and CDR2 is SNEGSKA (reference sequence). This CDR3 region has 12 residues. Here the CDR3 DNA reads TGCAGTGCTAGAGTACAGAACAACGAGCAGTACTTC. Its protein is CSARVQNNEQYF.

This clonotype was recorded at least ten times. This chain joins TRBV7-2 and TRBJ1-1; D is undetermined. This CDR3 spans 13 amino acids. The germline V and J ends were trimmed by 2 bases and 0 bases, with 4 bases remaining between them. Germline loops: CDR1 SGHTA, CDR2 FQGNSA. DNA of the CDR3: TGTGCCAGCAGCTTAACCCTGAACACTGAAGCTTTCTTT. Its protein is CASSLTLNTEAFF.

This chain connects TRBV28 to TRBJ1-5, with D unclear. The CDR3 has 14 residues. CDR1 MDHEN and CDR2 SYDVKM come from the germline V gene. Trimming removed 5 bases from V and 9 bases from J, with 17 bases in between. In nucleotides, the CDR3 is TGTGCCAGCAGTGGGTACAGAACCTCCTCGCCCCAGCATTTT. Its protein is CASSGYRTSSPQHF.

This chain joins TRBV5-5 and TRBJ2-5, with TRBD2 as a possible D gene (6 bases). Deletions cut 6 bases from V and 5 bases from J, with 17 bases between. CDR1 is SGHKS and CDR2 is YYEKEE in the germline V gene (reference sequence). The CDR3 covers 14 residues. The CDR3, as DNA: TGTGCCAGCACCCTCTATTTGGGAGGTGAGACCCAGTACTTC. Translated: CASTLYLGGETQYF.

CDR3 residues: CSARDMRGNSPLHF. CDR3 sequence (DNA): TGCAGTGCTAGAGATATGCGTGGCAATTCACCCCTCCACTTT. V is TRBV20-1 and J is TRBJ1-6; D is undetermined. Between the trimmed V and J ends, which lost 0 bases and 7 bases, there was a span of 10 bases. The CDR3 sequence is 14 residues long. Germline CDR1 DFQATT, CDR2 SNEGSKA (reference sequence).

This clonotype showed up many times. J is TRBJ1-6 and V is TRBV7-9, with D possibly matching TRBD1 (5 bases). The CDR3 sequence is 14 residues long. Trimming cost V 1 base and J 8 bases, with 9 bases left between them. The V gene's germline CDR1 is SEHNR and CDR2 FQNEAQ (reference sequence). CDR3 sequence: CASSLGQGDSPLHF. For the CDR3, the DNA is TGTGCCAGCAGCTTAGGGCAGGGAGATTCACCCCTCCACTTT.

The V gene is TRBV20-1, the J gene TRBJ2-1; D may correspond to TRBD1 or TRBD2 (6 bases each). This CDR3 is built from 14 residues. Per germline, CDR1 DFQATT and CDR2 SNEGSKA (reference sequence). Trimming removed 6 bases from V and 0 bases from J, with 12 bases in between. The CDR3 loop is CSAERGASYNEQFF. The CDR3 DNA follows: TGCAGTGCGGAAAGGGGGGCCTCCTACAATGAGCAGTTCTTC.

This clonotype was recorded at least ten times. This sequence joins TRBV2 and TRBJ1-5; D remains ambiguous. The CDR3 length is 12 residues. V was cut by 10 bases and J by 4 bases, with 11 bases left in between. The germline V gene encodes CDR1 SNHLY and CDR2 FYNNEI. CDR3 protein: CATSYGNQPQHF. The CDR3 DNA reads TGTGCCACTTCCTACGGAAATCAGCCCCAGCATTTT.

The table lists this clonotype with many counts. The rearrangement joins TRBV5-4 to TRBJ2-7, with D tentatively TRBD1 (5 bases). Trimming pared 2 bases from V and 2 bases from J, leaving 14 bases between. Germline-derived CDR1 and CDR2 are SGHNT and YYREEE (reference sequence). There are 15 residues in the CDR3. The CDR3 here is CASSLDSRAPYEQYV. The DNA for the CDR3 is TGTGCCAGCAGCTTAGACAGTAGGGCCCCCTACGAGCAGTACGTC.

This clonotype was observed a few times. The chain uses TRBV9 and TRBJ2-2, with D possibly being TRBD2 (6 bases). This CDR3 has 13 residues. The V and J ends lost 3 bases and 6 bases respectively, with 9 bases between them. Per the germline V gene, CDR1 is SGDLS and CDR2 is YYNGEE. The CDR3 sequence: CASSARLAGELFF. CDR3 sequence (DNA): TGTGCCAGCAGCGCTCGACTAGCCGGGGAGCTGTTTTTT.

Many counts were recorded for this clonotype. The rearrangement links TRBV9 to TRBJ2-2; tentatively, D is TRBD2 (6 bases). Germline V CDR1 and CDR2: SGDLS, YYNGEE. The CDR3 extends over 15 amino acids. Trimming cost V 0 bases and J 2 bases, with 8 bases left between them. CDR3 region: CASSVAGSNTGELFF. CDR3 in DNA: TGTGCCAGCAGCGTAGCCGGGAGCAACACCGGGGAGCTGTTTTTT.

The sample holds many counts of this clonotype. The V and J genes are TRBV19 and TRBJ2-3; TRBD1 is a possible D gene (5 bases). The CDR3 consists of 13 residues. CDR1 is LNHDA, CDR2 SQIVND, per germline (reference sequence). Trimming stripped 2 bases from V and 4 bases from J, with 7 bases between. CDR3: CASSIQQADTQYF. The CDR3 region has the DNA TGTGCCAGTAGTATACAACAGGCAGATACGCAGTATTTT.